What follows are 19 T cell receptor beta chains derived from one specimen sequenced in a study of shared clonotypes between healthy human individuals. Only in-frame clones appear in the TCRdb table, and some are missing; sequencing was by immunoSEQ multiplex PCR. The repertoire holds 2,500,000 or so clones, with approximately 90% as singletons. What was sequenced was naive CD4+ T cells sorted from blood. The subset: CD45RA+ positively selected. These receptors were obtained from a man younger than 35 in good health.

This rearrangement joins TRBV19 to TRBJ1-2; D gene ambiguous. V lost 7 bases and J lost 0, with 12 bases in between. This CDR3 has 14 amino acids. Germline values: CDR1 LNHDA, CDR2 SQIVND (reference sequence). The CDR3 DNA is TGTGCCAGTACCCGGGGAGAGGCTAACTATGGCTACACCTTC. It translates to CASTRGEANYGYTF. Based on the CDR3 plus reference TRBV19 and TRBJ1-2, the full variable domain is DGGITQSPKYLFRKEGQNVTLSCEQNLNHDAMYWYRQDPGQGLRLIYYSQIVNDFQKGDIAEGYSVSREKKESFPLTVTSAQKNPTAFYLCASTRGEANYGYTFGSGTRLTVV.

The chain links TRBV7-9 to TRBJ1-1; D uncertain. The germline V gene has CDR1 SEHNR and CDR2 FQNEAQ (reference sequence). Trimming left V 1 base short and J 1 base short, with 7 bases between. The CDR3 loop spans 14 amino acids. CDR3 coding DNA: TGTGCCAGCAGCTTAGGAGGGAGGAACACTGAAGCTTTCTTT. This encodes CASSLGGRNTEAFF.

A word on this clone: Different DNA sequences within this sample yield the same CDR3. The CDR3 sequence is CASSVGGSNSPLHF. The CDR3, as DNA: TGTGCCAGCAGCGTAGGGGGGTCCAATTCACCCCTCCACTTT. V is TRBV9 and J is TRBJ1-6, with D tentatively TRBD1 (5 bases). V was trimmed by 0 bases and J by 7 bases, leaving 8 bases between them. The germline CDR1 and CDR2 sequences are SGDLS and YYNGEE. The CDR3 loop spans 14 amino acids.

For this clone: This sample includes further DNA sequences coding for the same CDR3. The rearrangement links TRBV9 to TRBJ2-3; D is ambiguous. CDR3 length: 15 residues. The V end was cut by 0 bases, the J end by 1 base, with 9 bases between. The germline gives CDR1 SGDLS, CDR2 YYNGEE. CDR3 sequence reads: CASSVAVGRTDTQYF. In DNA, the CDR3 is TGTGCCAGCAGCGTAGCGGTAGGACGCACAGATACGCAGTATTTT.

The V and J genes are TRBV5-5 and TRBJ2-5, with a weak D call TRBD2 (5 bases). Per germline, CDR1 SGHKS and CDR2 YYEKEE (reference sequence). V lost 3 bases and J 4 bases, leaving 16 bases between the germline ends. The CDR3 has 15 residues. The chain's CDR3 is CASSWELRGRETQYF. As DNA, the CDR3 is TGTGCCAGCAGCTGGGAGCTACGAGGAAGAGAGACCCAGTACTTC. The full variable domain, completed using reference TRBV5-5 and TRBJ2-5, is DAGVTQSPTHLIKTRGQQVTLRCSPISGHKSVSWYQQVLGQGPQFIFQYYEKEERGRGNFPDRFSARQFPNYSSELNVNALLLGDSALYLCASSWELRGRETQYFGPGTRLLVL.

Comments on this clone: The same CDR3 also results from other DNA sequences found in this sample. The chain recombines TRBV18 with TRBJ1-2; no reliable D call. V was pared by 5 bases and J by 2 bases, with 12 bases between. The germline V gene has CDR1 KGHSH and CDR2 LQKENI. The CDR3 spans 14 residues. In DNA, the CDR3 is TGTGCCAGCTCATCGACTGGGGTAAACTATGGCTACACCTTC. As protein: CASSSTGVNYGYTF.

This clone was picked up one time. The V call is TRBV18, the J call TRBJ1-5; TRBD1 matches at 10 bases. The CDR3 is 16 amino acids. V was clipped by 3 bases and J by 6 bases; unmatched bases: 8. Germline V gene lookup returns CDR1 KGHSH and CDR2 LQKENI. As DNA, the CDR3 is TGTGCCAGCTCACCCACCGGACAGGGGGGCGGTCAGCCCCAGCATTTT. Protein product: CASSPTGQGGGQPQHF.

The chain is built from TRBV5-5 and TRBJ1-2; D is undetermined. Trimming stripped 4 bases from V and 4 bases from J, with 8 bases between. CDR3 length equals 12 residues. Germline V gives CDR1 SGHKS, CDR2 YYEKEE (reference sequence). The CDR3 loop is CASSQESYGYTF. In DNA form, the CDR3 reads TGTGCCAGCAGCCAGGAGAGCTATGGCTACACCTTC.

This clone was seen only a few times. The chain uses TRBV6-4 and TRBJ2-7, with no clear D. V lost 5 bases, J lost 0 bases, and 14 bases lay in between. Germline V gene data show CDR1 as MRHNA and CDR2 as SNTAGT. This CDR3 region has 15 residues. This CDR3 is CASSPFAQGSYEQYF. CDR3 sequence (DNA): TGTGCCAGCAGTCCCTTCGCGCAAGGCTCCTACGAGCAGTACTTC.

This chain uses TRBV28 with TRBJ2-2; 8 bases fit TRBD2. The CDR3 length is 18 residues. J was trimmed by 0 bases and V by 4 bases; bases with no gene match: 10. The germline gives CDR1 MDHEN, CDR2 SYDVKM. The CDR3 region is CASSSGGSWSTNTGELFF. In DNA form, the CDR3 reads TGTGCCAGCAGTTCGGGAGGGTCCTGGTCCACGAACACCGGGGAGCTGTTTTTT.

CDR3 DNA: TGTGCCAGCAGCCCATATAGCGGGAAGATCCAAGAGACCCAGTACTTC. Its protein product is CASSPYSGKIQETQYF. This rearrangement joins TRBV6-6 to TRBJ2-5, with TRBD2 matching over 8 bases. Trimming cost V 6 bases and J 1 base; bases outside gene matches: 10. The CDR3 loop spans 16 amino acids. Germline-derived CDR1 and CDR2 are MNHNY and SVGAGI (reference sequence).

CDR3 sequence (DNA): TGTGCCAGCAGTTTGTCACAGTACACTGAAGCTTTCTTT. Translated, it gives CASSLSQYTEAFF. This chain links TRBV28 with TRBJ1-1; D gene uncertain. The V gene lost 3 bases and the J gene lost 3 bases, with 8 bases spanning the gap. The germline V gene encodes CDR1 MDHEN and CDR2 SYDVKM. CDR3 length equals 13 residues.

This chain joins TRBV5-4 and TRBJ1-2; 7 bases line up with TRBD1. Losses at the gene ends were 4 bases for V and 5 bases for J; bases not matched to a gene: 11. The CDR3 covers 15 residues. In germline, CDR1 is SGHNT, CDR2 YYREEE (reference sequence). The CDR3 sequence: CASSTSGTAKYGYTF. In DNA form, the CDR3 reads TGTGCCAGCAGCACGTCAGGGACAGCCAAGTATGGCTACACCTTC.

This clone was seen just once. The chain combines TRBV27 with TRBJ1-4; D is uncertain. Per the germline V gene, CDR1 is MNHEY and CDR2 is SMNVEV (reference sequence). The CDR3 extends over 13 amino acids. V lost 6 bases to trimming and J lost 7 bases, with 12 bases between them. The CDR3 DNA reads as TGTGCCAGCAGCCTTATATGGGGTGAAAAACTGTTTTTT. Protein product: CASSLIWGEKLFF.

J is TRBJ2-3 and V is TRBV30; D remains ambiguous. The V end was cut by 3 bases, the J end by 2 bases, with 12 bases between. Germline assignment: CDR1 GTSNPN and CDR2 SVGIG (reference sequence). CDR3 length equals 14 residues. The CDR3 spells CAWRGVTTTDTQYF. CDR3 sequence (DNA): TGTGCCTGGAGAGGAGTCACCACCACAGATACGCAGTATTTT.

Only one count was recorded for this clone. The chain couples TRBV19 to TRBJ1-6; D gene uncertain. V was pared by 3 bases and J by 3 bases, with 12 bases between. The CDR3 is 16 amino acids. The germline V gene has CDR1 LNHDA and CDR2 SQIVND (reference sequence). This CDR3 is CASSIGEGVYNSPLHF. The CDR3 nucleotides are TGTGCCAGTAGTATTGGGGAAGGAGTCTATAATTCACCCCTCCACTTT.

This clone came up once. The chain couples TRBV6-6 to TRBJ1-2; D perhaps matches TRBD1 (5 bases). The CDR3 has 15 residues. CDR1 is MNHNY, CDR2 SVGAGI, per germline (reference sequence). Deletions cut 5 bases from V and 8 bases from J, with 21 bases between. Written as DNA, the CDR3 is TGTGCCAGCAGTCTTTTTAGCACAGGCCCCGTGGGCTACACCTTC. Its translation: CASSLFSTGPVGYTF.

In regard to this clone: The identical CDR3 is also encoded by other nucleotide sequences in the sample. The CDR3: CATSRDRVGNQPQHF. The CDR3 region has the DNA TGTGCCACCAGCAGAGATCGGGTGGGCAATCAGCCCCAGCATTTT. The V call is TRBV15, the J call TRBJ1-5, with unresolved D. The CDR3 sequence is 15 residues long. Trimming cost V 0 bases and J 2 bases, with 8 bases left between them. Germline CDR1 reads LNHNV; CDR2 reads YYDKDF (reference sequence).

With regard to this clone: Within the sample, other DNA sequences also encode this same CDR3. Written as DNA, the CDR3 is TGTGCCAGCAGCGGAGGGCCCCAAGAGACCCAGTACTTC. Translation gives CASSGGPQETQYF. The J gene is TRBJ2-5, the V gene TRBV7-3, with D maybe TRBD2 (6 bases). This CDR3 is 13 amino acids long. V was cut by 5 bases and J by 1 base, with 8 bases left in between. Germline CDR1 is SGHTA and CDR2 is FQGTGA. Supplemented by reference TRBV7-3 and TRBJ2-5, the full variable domain reads GAGVSQTPSNKVTEKGKYVELRCDPISGHTALYWYRQSLGQGPEFLIYFQGTGAADDSGLPNDRFFAVRPEGSVSTLKIQRTERGDSAVYLCASSGGPQETQYFGPGTRLLVL.